This TCR beta chain appears in the sequencing data of a study of CD8 T cells in ankylosing spondylitis. Study conclusions and caveats: Reportedly, matched ankylosing spondylitis synovial fluid was significantly enriched for disease-linked clones. A TCR beta motif of under 10 highly homologous variants appeared characteristic of ankylosing spondylitis blood. Clones linked to the disease showed a CD8+ phenotype. They occurred at relatively low frequencies in peripheral blood.

This clonotype has only one observation. The antigen is not known. Making use of molecular barcodes, quantitative 5'-RACE generated TCR beta libraries. One entry per CDR3 protein, called by TCRdb with MiXCR from the 5' RACE reads. This table has 24,000 or so distinct CDR3 sequences, about an eighth appearing once. Germline V gives CDR1 MNHEY, CDR2 SVGEGT. This CDR3 spans 17 amino acids. V shed 4 bases and J 7 bases; nucleotides not matched to a gene: 9. This clonotype was obtained from a male donor with ankylosing spondylitis or in good health (not recorded which). The chain recombines TRBV6-2 or TRBV6-3 with TRBJ2-1; 14 nucleotides line up with TRBD2. The sample was blood. CDR3 bases: TGTGCCAGCAGTTCGGCCTCCGGGACTAGCGGGAGAAATGAGCAGTTCTTC. Translation: CASSSASGTSGRNEQFF.